This T cell receptor (beta chain) originates from a study of sequential checkpoint blockade in melanoma. Study summary: Both treatment sequences were followed by maintenance nivolumab.

The treatment here: randomized to nivolumab then ipilimumab (arm A) or the reverse (arm B). DNA-damaging chemotherapy had not been given to any patient beforehand. Live CD3+CD8+ CD19− CD56− cells were sorted from PBMCs. The protocol was immunoSEQ multiplex PCR, while the TCRdb copy is restricted to in-frame clones and leaves out a portion. The repertoire holds over 5,000 clones, with about 90% as singletons. This CDR3 has 14 amino acids. Deletions cut 5 bases from V and 2 bases from J, with 10 bases between. Per the germline V gene, CDR1 is MDHEN and CDR2 is SYDVKM. The rearrangement links TRBV28 to TRBJ1-5; a possible D gene is TRBD1 (6 bases). The sequence derives from a human donor with melanoma. Sequenced here: CD8+ T cells sorted from blood (inferred from file names), sampled from a patient given nivolumab and ipilimumab in sequence. The CDR3 here is CASSLRQGNQPQHF. In nucleotides, the CDR3 is TGTGCCAGCAGTCTCCGACAGGGCAATCAGCCCCAGCATTTT.